This is a list of T cell receptor beta chains from one sample in a study of cytomegalovirus exposure and HLA in healthy donors. Sequencing was performed with immunoSEQ multiplex PCR; in TCRdb, only in-frame clones are kept and a portion is missing. Of over 100,000 clones listed, nearly 90% are singletons. The sequencing input was PBMCs. Receptors were obtained from a woman aged 18-29 years in good health and CMV-seronegative. Both conserved end residues are part of each CDR3. Each record gives: V gene, J gene, D gene, clone size, CDR3 DNA, CDR3 protein. A D gene is named only where the DNA matches it firmly. Only some rows state a clone size, as once, few, many or a class for expanded clones.

>TRBV7-2|TRBJ2-5|TRBD2|.
TGTGCCAGCAGCCCGGGACTAGCCATAGAGACCCAGTACTTC
CASSPGLAIETQYF
>TRBV15|TRBJ1-2|.|.
TGTGCCACCAGCAGAGGGGACATTGGGCCATACTATGGCTACACCTTC
CATSRGDIGPYYGYTF
>TRBV7-9|TRBJ1-2|.|.
TGTGCCAGCACCCGGGAGTTCTTTGGCTACACCTTC
CASTREFFGYTF
>TRBV19|TRBJ1-5|.|.
TGTGCCAGTAGTGTGGAGAGGGCCGATATTTGGCCCCAGCATTTT
CASSVERADIWPQHF
>TRBV4-1|TRBJ1-4|TRBD1|.
TGCGCCAGCAGCCAAGACGGCCGGGACAGGGACAATGAAAAACTGTTTTTT
CASSQDGRDRDNEKLFF
>TRBV6-5|TRBJ1-3|.|once
TGTGCCAGCAGTTATACGAGGAGCTCTGGAAACACCATATATTTT
CASSYTRSSGNTIYF
>TRBV6-1|TRBJ1-1|TRBD1|.
TGTGCCAGCATGTGGGACAGGGGGCGAGGGGCTTTCTTT
CASMWDRGRGAFF
>TRBV11-3|TRBJ2-2|.|.
TGTGCCAGCAGCCACAGGGTCACCGGGGAGCTGTTTTTT
CASSHRVTGELFF
>TRBV5-8|TRBJ2-7|.|.
TGTGCCAGCAGCTTACAAGTGTCCTACGAGCAGTACTTC
CASSLQVSYEQYF
>TRBV5-1|TRBJ1-1|.|.
TGCGCCAGCAGCTTCCGACAGGTCGGAGACACTGAAGCTTTCTTT
CASSFRQVGDTEAFF
>TRBV5-1|TRBJ1-2|.|.
TGCGCCAGCAGCTTGGGCGTTGATATTCTTACTAACTATGGCTACACCTTC
CASSLGVDILTNYGYTF
>TRBV9|TRBJ1-4|.|.
TGTGCCAGCAGCGTAGGGACACCTATTTTGCCCGGTAATGAAAAACTGTTTTTT
CASSVGTPILPGNEKLFF
>TRBV6-5|TRBJ2-1|TRBD2|.
TGTGCCAGCAGTTTTCCGCGGGGGACGACATACAATGAGCAGTTCTTC
CASSFPRGTTYNEQFF
>TRBV11-2|TRBJ2-3|TRBD2|.
TGTGCCAGCAGCTTGGGGACTAGCGGGGGGGCAGATACGCAGTATTTT
CASSLGTSGGADTQYF
>TRBV5-5|TRBJ2-6|.|.
TGTGCCAGCAGCACTGGTTCTGGGGCCAACGTCCTGACTTTC
CASSTGSGANVLTF
>TRBV9|TRBJ1-1|TRBD1|.
TGTGCCAGCAACAGACAGGGAATGAACACTGAAGCTTTCTTT
CASNRQGMNTEAFF
>TRBV11-2|TRBJ2-5|TRBD2|.
TGTGCCAGCAGCTTTGGGACTAGCGGGGGGTATCAAGAGACCCAGTACTTC
CASSFGTSGGYQETQYF
>TRBV7-6|TRBJ2-3|.|.
TGTGCCAGCAGCCCCCGGGGGGCTAGCACAGATACGCAGTATTTT
CASSPRGASTDTQYF
>TRBV2|TRBJ2-1|TRBD1|.
TGTGCCAGCAGGGACCGGGACAGGGGTAATGAGCAGTTCTTC
CASRDRDRGNEQFF
>TRBV7-3|TRBJ2-1|TRBD2|.
TGTGCCAGCAGCTCGCTCCAACTAGCGGGGGCAAACCCAGGGGAGCAGTTCTTC
CASSSLQLAGANPGEQFF
>TRBV10-3|TRBJ2-1|.|.
TGTGCCATCAGGTCACCGAGCGGACCCTACAATGAGCAGTTCTTC
CAIRSPSGPYNEQFF
>TRBV7-9|TRBJ2-1|.|.
TGTGCCAGCAGCTTAGCTGGAGGTAGTCTCCACAATGAGCAGTTCTTC
CASSLAGGSLHNEQFF
>TRBV5-4|TRBJ1-2|TRBD1|.
TGTGCCAGCAGCTTGGACAGGGGAGGTGGCTATGGCTACACCTTC
CASSLDRGGGYGYTF
>TRBV5-1|TRBJ2-3|TRBD1|.
TGCGCCAGCAGCTTGGCAGGACAGGTCACAGATACGCAGTATTTT
CASSLAGQVTDTQYF
>TRBV4-1|TRBJ2-5|TRBD2|.
TGCGCCAGCAGCCAGCACATCCAGGTGGGACTATACTTC
CASSQHIQVGLYF
>TRBV7-2|TRBJ2-7|TRBD1|.
TGTGCCAGCAGCTTAGCAGGGGGCCTCTACGAGCAGTACTTC
CASSLAGGLYEQYF
>TRBV9|TRBJ2-7|TRBD1|.
TGTGCCAGCAGCGCATCGACAGCGACAGGGCGCAACGAGCAGTACTTC
CASSASTATGRNEQYF
>TRBV5-4|TRBJ2-4|TRBD1|.
TGTGCCAGCACCTTAGACAGGGTGGACATTCAGTACTTC
CASTLDRVDIQYF
>TRBV6-1|TRBJ1-4|.|.
TGTGCCAGCACAAGGGGAACTAATGAAAAACTGTTTTTT
CASTRGTNEKLFF
>TRBV18|TRBJ2-5|TRBD1|.
TGTGCCAGCTCACCATTCGACAGGGGGATGGGGGAGACCCAGTACTTC
CASSPFDRGMGETQYF
>TRBV19|TRBJ1-2|TRBD1|.
TGTGCCAGTAGCCCGGACAGGGGGATGTGGGGCTACACCTTC
CASSPDRGMWGYTF
>TRBV5-1|TRBJ1-1|.|once
TGCGCCAGCGCAATAGCCGGAGCCCCCACTGGGGCTTTCTTT
CASAIAGAPTGAFF
>TRBV5-1|TRBJ2-1|.|.
TGCGCCAGCAGCCCGCACTCCGGGGAAGGTATCAATGAGCAGTTCTTC
CASSPHSGEGINEQFF
>TRBV2|TRBJ1-2|.|.
TGTGCCAGCCGAGGCGAGGCCGGGTATACCTTC
CASRGEAGYTF
>TRBV4-1|TRBJ1-1|TRBD1|.
TGCGCCAGCAGACCCCCGACAGGGCCGGGCACTGAAGCTTTCTTT
CASRPPTGPGTEAFF
>TRBV5-1|TRBJ2-7|.|once
TGCGCCAGCAGCACCACAGGGTTGCGCTCCTACGAGCAGTACTTC
CASSTTGLRSYEQYF
>TRBV7-8|TRBJ2-5|.|.
TGTGCCAGCAGCGAAGGGACAAACCAAGAGACCCAGTACTTC
CASSEGTNQETQYF
>TRBV1|TRBJ2-1|.|.
TGCACCAGCAGCCGGACTAGCGGGGGGGACCACTACAATGAGCAGTTCTTC
CTSSRTSGGDHYNEQFF
>TRBV13|TRBJ1-1|.|.
TGTGCCAGCAGCTACCTGGGGGGGTTTGAAGCTTTCTTT
CASSYLGGFEAFF
>TRBV5-6|TRBJ2-3|TRBD2|.
TGTGCCAGCAGCTTGGTTGGCGGGGGGCGCCCCACAGATACGCAGTATTTT
CASSLVGGGRPTDTQYF
>TRBV6-1|TRBJ2-5|TRBD1|.
TGTGCCAGCAGGACCGACAGGGACCTTGAGACCCAGTACTTC
CASRTDRDLETQYF
>TRBV7-2|TRBJ1-5|TRBD1|.
TGTGCCAGCAGCCCTCGGACAGGGAATCAGCCCCAGCATTTT
CASSPRTGNQPQHF
>TRBV6-5|TRBJ2-5|.|.
TGTGCCAGCAGCAACGACGGTCTAGGGACCCAGTACTTC
CASSNDGLGTQYF
>TRBV7-6|TRBJ2-3|TRBD1|.
TGTGCCAGCAGCTCCCGCGGCACAGGGGCAGATACGCAGTATTTT
CASSSRGTGADTQYF
>TRBV6-6|TRBJ2-5|TRBD2|once
TGTGCCAGCAGTTACGGACTAGCGGGACCGCAAGAGACCCAGTACTTC
CASSYGLAGPQETQYF
>TRBV5-5|TRBJ1-2|.|.
TGTGCCAGCTCGCCCAGAGGACAGTCCCCCTCTAACTATGGCTACACCTTC
CASSPRGQSPSNYGYTF
>TRBV5-6|TRBJ1-1|.|.
TGTGCCAGCAGCTCCTTTTCCGGCACTGAAGCTTTCTTT
CASSSFSGTEAFF
>TRBV6-5|TRBJ1-3|.|.
TGTGCCAGCAGCCTTAGCTCTGGAAACACCATATATTTT
CASSLSSGNTIYF
>TRBV6-1|TRBJ2-5|TRBD2|.
TGTGCCAGCAGTGTTGAAGCGGGGGAACAAGAGACCCAGTACTTC
CASSVEAGEQETQYF
>TRBV7-9|TRBJ1-1|.|once
TGTGCCAGCAGCTTGGGGGCAGGGACTGAAGCTTTCTTT
CASSLGAGTEAFF
>TRBV6-4|TRBJ1-4|TRBD1|.
TGTGCCAGCACCCTCGCGGGGACAGGGAGAGCTGAAAAACTGTTTTTT
CASTLAGTGRAEKLFF
>TRBV18|TRBJ2-3|.|.
TGTGCCAGCTCTCTCCAGGGCAGCACAGATACGCAGTATTTT
CASSLQGSTDTQYF
>TRBV11-2|TRBJ2-1|.|.
TGTGCCAGCAGCCCCGAATCCGGGGGCTACAATGAGCAGTTCTTC
CASSPESGGYNEQFF